What follows are 16 T cell receptor beta chains derived from one specimen sequenced in a study of response to subunit inactivated influenza vaccine. TCRdb redid the calling of the RT-PCR reads with MiXCR, one entry per CDR3 protein. This table has some 800,000 distinct CDR3 sequences, around 21% appearing once. The sequencing here drew on PBMCs from blood, taken more than 4 days after vaccination. These receptors were taken from a middle-aged man who received an inactivated influenza vaccine.

This clonotype appeared a few times. The CDR3: CASGRDAYNEQFF. In nucleotides, the CDR3 is TGTGCCAGCGGCCGGGACGCCTACAATGAGCAGTTCTTC. The chain carries TRBV3-1 and TRBJ2-1; TRBD1 or TRBD2 may be the D gene (5 bases each). The V gene lost 8 bases and the J gene lost 2 bases, with 10 bases spanning the gap. This CDR3 region has 13 residues. Germline CDR1 LGHDT, CDR2 YNNKEL (reference sequence).

This chain joins TRBV20-1 and TRBJ2-1; 7 bases fit TRBD2. The ends lost 6 bases at V and 8 bases at J; junction bases unmatched: 13. This CDR3 has 14 residues. Per the germline V gene, CDR1 is DFQATT and CDR2 is SNEGSKA (reference sequence). The CDR3 DNA reads as TGCAGTGCGTGTGAGGGACTACAAGAGGATGAGCAGTTCTTC. Its protein product is CSACEGLQEDEQFF.

This clonotype has just a few counts. The chain employs TRBV7-9 and TRBJ2-2; 7 nucleotides line up with TRBD1. V lost 1 base, J lost 5 bases, and 7 bases stayed unmatched. The CDR3 is 16 amino acids. Looked up from germline, CDR1 is SEHNR and CDR2 is FQNEAQ (reference sequence). The CDR3 loop reads CASSLGRWDSTGELFF. In nucleotides, the CDR3 is TGTGCCAGCAGCTTAGGGCGATGGGACAGTACCGGGGAGCTGTTTTTT.

This chain links TRBV4-3 with TRBJ2-7, with a possible D match to TRBD2 (6 bases). Germline V gene sequence: CDR1 LGHNA, CDR2 YSLEER. Trimming shortened V by 0 bases and J by 4 bases, and 13 bases separated the two germline ends. The CDR3 is 15 residues long. The CDR3 is CASSQDLLARYEQYF. In nucleotides, the CDR3 is TGCGCCAGCAGCCAAGATCTGCTAGCGAGATACGAGCAGTACTTC.

The table lists this clonotype with a few counts. The J gene is TRBJ2-5, the V gene TRBV20-1; either TRBD1 or TRBD2 may supply D (5 bases each). Per the germline V gene, CDR1 is DFQATT and CDR2 is SNEGSKA (reference sequence). The CDR3 spans 15 residues. V shed 4 bases and J shed 7 bases, with 22 bases lying between them. The CDR3 sequence is CSAKYPGPSAGTQYF. Written as DNA, the CDR3 is TGCAGTGCTAAATATCCGGGACCTTCGGCAGGGACCCAGTACTTC.

The chain uses TRBV6-1 and TRBJ2-3, with 9 bases that match TRBD1. Germline V lookup: CDR1 MNHNS, CDR2 SASEGT. This CDR3 contains 13 residues. V was clipped by 10 bases and J by 1 base; unmatched bases: 3. The CDR3 reads CATRDRGTDTQYF. The CDR3, as DNA: TGTGCCACGCGGGACAGGGGCACAGATACGCAGTATTTT.

This clonotype was seen a handful of times. This chain joins TRBV7-8 and TRBJ2-5, with D perhaps TRBD1 or TRBD2 (5 bases each). The CDR3 runs 14 residues. Germline lookup yields CDR1 SGHVS and CDR2 FQNEAQ. Trimming cost V 5 bases and J 5 bases, with 15 bases left between them. CDR3: CASSRDVGVETQYF. The CDR3 DNA is TGTGCCAGCAGCCGGGACGTAGGCGTGGAGACCCAGTACTTC. Combining the CDR3 with reference TRBV7-8 and TRBJ2-5 gives the whole variable domain GAGVSQSPRYKVAKRGQDVALRCDPISGHVSLFWYQQALGQGPEFLTYFQNEAQLDKSGLPSDRFFAERPEGSVSTLKIQRTQQEDSAVYLCASSRDVGVETQYFGPGTRLLVL.

The rearrangement uses TRBV28 and TRBJ2-7; D possibly corresponds to TRBD2 (6 bases). V was cut by 7 bases and J by 0 bases, with 13 bases left in between. CDR3 length: 14 amino acids. The germline gives CDR1 MDHEN, CDR2 SYDVKM. Here the CDR3 DNA reads TGTGCCAGCACCGCAGGGAGGAGCTCCTACGAGCAGTACTTC. Translated: CASTAGRSSYEQYF.

In its sample, this clonotype was seen a few times. The chain combines TRBV7-2 with TRBJ1-3; no firm D call. Deletions cut 5 bases from V and 0 bases from J, with 11 bases between. The germline gives CDR1 SGHTA, CDR2 FQGNSA. This CDR3 has 15 amino acids. The CDR3 protein is CASSLQTHSGNTIYF. CDR3 DNA: TGTGCCAGCAGCCTTCAGACTCACTCTGGAAACACCATATATTTT. Filled out from reference TRBV7-2 and TRBJ1-3, the complete variable domain reads GAGVSQSPSNKVTEKGKDVELRCDPISGHTALYWYRQSLGQGLEFLIYFQGNSAPDKSGLPSDRFSAERTGGSVSTLTIQRTQQEDSAVYLCASSLQTHSGNTIYFGEGSWLTVV.

This chain links TRBV6-2 or TRBV6-3 with TRBJ2-7; possible D gene TRBD2, 6 bases. CDR1 and CDR2 (germline): MNHEY, SVGEGT. The CDR3 has 13 amino acids. Trimming took off 4 bases at V and 6 bases at J, with 13 bases between the two ends. The CDR3 region has the DNA TGTGCCAGCAGTTGGCCTAGGAGGGGCGAGCAGTACTTC. Amino acids: CASSWPRRGEQYF.

V usage is TRBV20-1 and J usage is TRBJ2-5; perhaps D is TRBD1 or TRBD2 (6 bases each). The V end lost 3 bases, the J end lost 2 bases, and 16 bases lay between the germline ends. The CDR3 is 15 amino acids. Germline V CDR1 and CDR2: DFQATT, SNEGSKA (reference sequence). CDR3 bases: TGCAGTGCTAGTGTACGGGGGCGCCAACAAGAGACCCAGTACTTC. This encodes CSASVRGRQQETQYF.

V and J are TRBV6-1 and TRBJ1-2; no clear D. V was trimmed by 6 bases and J by 4 bases, leaving 15 bases between them. Germline loops: CDR1 MNHNS, CDR2 SASEGT. This CDR3 comprises 14 residues. Here the CDR3 reads CASSRGSPFYGYTF. In nucleotides, the CDR3 is TGTGCCAGCAGCCGGGGTTCACCCTTCTATGGCTACACCTTC.

This clonotype was counted many times. V and J are TRBV12-3 or TRBV12-4 and TRBJ2-1; TRBD2 aligns across 7 bases. V dropped 7 bases and J dropped 6; count of bases not matched to a gene: 6. This CDR3 spans 13 amino acids. CDR3 amino acids: CASNQPGGNEQFF. The CDR3 DNA reads as TGTGCCAGCAACCAACCGGGGGGCAATGAGCAGTTCTTC.

This chain joins TRBV4-3 and TRBJ2-7, with 11 nucleotides matching TRBD2. V lost 0 bases and J lost 4; bases outside the gene matches: 2. The CDR3 consists of 15 residues. From germline, CDR1 is LGHNA and CDR2 YSLEER. Here the CDR3 DNA reads TGCGCCAGCAGCCAAGAGCCTAGCGGGGGGTACGAGCAGTACTTC. This encodes CASSQEPSGGYEQYF.

This clonotype was seen only a few times. J is TRBJ2-1 and V is TRBV2; the D gene is possibly TRBD2 (6 bases). Per the germline V gene, CDR1 is SNHLY and CDR2 is FYNNEI. This CDR3 comprises 13 residues. V lost 7 bases and J lost 6, with 13 bases in between. The CDR3 region has the DNA TGTGCCAGCACACCGAACGGGGGCAATGAGCAGTTCTTC. Its translation: CASTPNGGNEQFF.

This rearrangement joins TRBV6-2 or TRBV6-3 to TRBJ2-6, with a tentative D call TRBD2 (5 bases). The germline V gene has CDR1 MNHEY and CDR2 SVGEGT. This CDR3 has 17 residues. V gave up 6 bases and J gave up 6 bases, with 21 bases separating them. The CDR3 DNA reads TGTGCCAGCAGGACCTTGTCACGGGGTTTATTGGCCAACGTCCTGACTTTC. Protein: CASRTLSRGLLANVLTF.